The rows below give T cell receptor beta chains drawn from one sample of a study of cytomegalovirus exposure and HLA in healthy donors. TCRdb's table, derived via immunoSEQ multiplex PCR, lists solely in-frame clones and lacks some. The sample lists about 270,000 clones, 80% to 90% seen once, with 0.95% to 1.1% in the top ten. The source material was PBMCs. The source of these receptors is a woman younger than 30 in good health and CMV-seronegative. Each CDR3 is given with its conserved first and last residue. Some rows have no size entry. The others give once, few or many, or a class for an expanded clone.

v_call,j_call,clone_size,cdr3_aa
TRBV9,TRBJ2-3,NA,CASSVVAGGLTDTQYF
TRBV18,TRBJ2-7,NA,CASSPGTGVEQYF
TRBV18,TRBJ2-3,NA,CASSTGLDPDTQYF
TRBV30,TRBJ1-4,NA,CAWSSAGGTNEKLFF
TRBV9,TRBJ1-1,NA,CASSETPGLNTEAFF
TRBV6-5,TRBJ1-5,NA,CASKKGGSRNQPQHF
TRBV4-1,TRBJ1-4,NA,CASSQDSGRSEKLFF
TRBV25-1,TRBJ2-1,few,CASSDSSGIQFF
TRBV2,TRBJ1-6,NA,CASSDTQTGRSPLHF
TRBV6-5,TRBJ2-7,NA,CASSYGGGGKSYEQYF
TRBV30,TRBJ1-1,NA,CAWIGGAFTEAFF
TRBV5-4,TRBJ2-1,few,CASSFTGVDEQFF
TRBV7-2,TRBJ1-5,few,CASSLAMAGDQPQHF
TRBV5-1,TRBJ2-7,NA,CASSRGQGSYEQYF
TRBV2,TRBJ1-4,once,CASSGWTVTNEKLFF
TRBV9,TRBJ2-1,NA,CASSAGQIYNEQFF
TRBV5-4,TRBJ2-7,few,CASSPTSGTYEQYF
TRBV28,TRBJ1-5,NA,CASSQIAPNQPQHF
TRBV29-1,TRBJ1-1,once,CSADRAGEAFF
TRBV14,TRBJ1-2,NA,CASTSWGDYGYTF
TRBV27,TRBJ2-7,NA,CASSNPGLVIYEQYF
TRBV5-6,TRBJ1-3,NA,CASRREQGNTIYF
TRBV15,TRBJ1-1,NA,CATSRYRGPGYTEEAFF
TRBV7-7,TRBJ2-5,NA,CASSSTGTYQETQYF
TRBV18,TRBJ1-1,NA,CASSPRQGDGAFF
TRBV19,TRBJ2-1,NA,CASGWQGVYNEQFF
TRBV7-9,TRBJ1-1,NA,CASSSNTGGAFF
TRBV6-6,TRBJ1-2,NA,CASRGPTGGIYGYTF
TRBV5-1,TRBJ2-7,NA,CASSDNFRRHPGDSYEQYF
TRBV30,TRBJ2-2,NA,CAWGDRANTGELFF
TRBV5-4,TRBJ1-2,NA,CASSLSGQQYGYTF
TRBV9,TRBJ2-7,NA,CASSILAGPNYEQYF
TRBV7-9,TRBJ2-7,NA,CASDAGLAGYEQYF
TRBV11-3,TRBJ2-5,NA,CASSLGAALQETQYF
TRBV5-1,TRBJ2-1,NA,CASSLGRAHNEQFF
TRBV4-3,TRBJ2-5,NA,CASSQAWQQETQYF
TRBV28,TRBJ1-2,NA,CASKRDLRGGYTF
TRBV6-1,TRBJ1-2,NA,CASSGPDYGYTF